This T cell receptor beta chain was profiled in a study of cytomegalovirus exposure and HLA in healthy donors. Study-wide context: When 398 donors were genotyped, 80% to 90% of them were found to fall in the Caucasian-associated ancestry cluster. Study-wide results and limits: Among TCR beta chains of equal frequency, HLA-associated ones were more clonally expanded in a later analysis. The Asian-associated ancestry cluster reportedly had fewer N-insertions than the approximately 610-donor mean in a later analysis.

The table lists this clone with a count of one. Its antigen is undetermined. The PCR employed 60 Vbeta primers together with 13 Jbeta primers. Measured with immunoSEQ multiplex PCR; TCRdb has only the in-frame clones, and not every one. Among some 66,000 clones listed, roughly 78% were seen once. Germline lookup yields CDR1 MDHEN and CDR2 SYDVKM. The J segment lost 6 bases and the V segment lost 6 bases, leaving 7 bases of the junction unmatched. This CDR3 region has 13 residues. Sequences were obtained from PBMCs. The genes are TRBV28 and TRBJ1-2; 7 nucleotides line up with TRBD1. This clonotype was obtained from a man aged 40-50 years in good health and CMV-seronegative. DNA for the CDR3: TGTGCCAGCAGGCCGACAGGGAAAGATGGCTACACCTTC. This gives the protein CASRPTGKDGYTF.